The subject of this entry is one T cell receptor beta chain. Its antigen is not known. The sample comes from a study of blood T cells in healthy people across ages. Study results and caveats: Bulk PBMC profiling left naive and antigen-experienced comparisons inconclusive. Measured against age, TCR beta diversity per million T cells decreased in a roughly linear manner. Possibly confounding the expanded clonotype changes was the fact that donor CMV status was unknown. Observed TCR beta diversity showed a strong correlation with the percentage of naive T cells as measured by flow cytometry.

Primed by a sample-barcoded 5' primer and a J-beta primer mix, a second PCR proceeded for 7 to 11 cycles. TCRdb reprocessed the 5' RACE reads with MiXCR, giving one entry per CDR3 protein. Here the sample spans some 1,000,000 distinct CDR3 sequences, around 25% being singletons. The germline V gene has CDR1 SEHNR and CDR2 FQNEAQ (reference sequence). The CDR3 extends over 14 amino acids. V was clipped by 3 bases and J by 5 bases; unmatched bases: 5. These sequences were also reported in another study, on T cells of mothers and their children.

This chain links TRBV7-9 with TRBJ2-5, with 8 bases lining up with TRBD2. This sequence was found in a girl under 10 years old in good health. Sequencing was done on a sample of blood. The CDR3 region has the DNA TGTGCCAGCAGCTTGCTCCGGGAGGGGGAGACCCAGTACTTC. Residues: CASSLLREGETQYF. Drawing the rest from reference TRBV7-9 and TRBJ2-5, the complete variable domain is DTGVSQNPRHKITKRGQNVTFRCDPISEHNRLYWYRQTLGQGPEFLTYFQNEAQLEKSRLLSDRFSAERPKGSFSTLEIQRTEQGDSAMYLCASSLLREGETQYFGPGTRLLVL.